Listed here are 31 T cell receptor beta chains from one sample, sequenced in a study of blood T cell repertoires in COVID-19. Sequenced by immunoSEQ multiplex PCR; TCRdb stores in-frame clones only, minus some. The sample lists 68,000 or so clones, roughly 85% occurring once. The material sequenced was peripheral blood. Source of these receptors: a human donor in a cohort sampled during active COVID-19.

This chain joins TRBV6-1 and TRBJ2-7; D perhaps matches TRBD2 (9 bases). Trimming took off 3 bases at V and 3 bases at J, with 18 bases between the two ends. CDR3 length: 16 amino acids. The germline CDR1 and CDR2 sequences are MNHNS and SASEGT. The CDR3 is CASSDRQGTSFYEQYF. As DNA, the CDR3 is TGTGCCAGCAGTGATCGACAGGGGACTAGCTTCTACGAGCAGTACTTC.

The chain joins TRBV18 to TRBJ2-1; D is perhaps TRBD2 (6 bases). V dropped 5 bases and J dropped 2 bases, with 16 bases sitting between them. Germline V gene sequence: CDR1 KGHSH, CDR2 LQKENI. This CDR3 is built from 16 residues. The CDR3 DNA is TGTGCCAGCTCATTTATGGGAGGCATCACCTACAATGAGCAGTTCTTC. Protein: CASSFMGGITYNEQFF.

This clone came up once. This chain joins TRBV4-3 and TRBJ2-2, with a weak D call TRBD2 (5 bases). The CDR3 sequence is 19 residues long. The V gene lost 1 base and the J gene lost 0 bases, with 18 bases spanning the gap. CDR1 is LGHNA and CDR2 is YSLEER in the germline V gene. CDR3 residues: CASSQALALSTANTGELFF. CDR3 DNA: TGCGCCAGCAGCCAAGCGCTAGCTCTTTCCACAGCGAACACCGGGGAGCTGTTTTTT.

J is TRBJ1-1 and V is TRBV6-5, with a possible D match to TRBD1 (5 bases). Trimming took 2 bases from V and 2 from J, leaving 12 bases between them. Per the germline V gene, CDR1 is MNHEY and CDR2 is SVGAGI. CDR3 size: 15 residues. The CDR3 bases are TGTGCCAGCAGTTACGAGGGGAGGGGCAACACTGAAGCTTTCTTT. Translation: CASSYEGRGNTEAFF.

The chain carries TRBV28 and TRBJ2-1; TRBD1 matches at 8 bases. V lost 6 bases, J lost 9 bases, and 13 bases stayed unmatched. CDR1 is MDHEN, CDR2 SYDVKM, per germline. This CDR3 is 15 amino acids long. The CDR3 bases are TGTGCCAGCAGGGCGGGCGGGACAGGTCCCCTTGAGCAGTTCTTC. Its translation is CASRAGGTGPLEQFF. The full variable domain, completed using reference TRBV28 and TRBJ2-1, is DVKVTQSSRYLVKRTGEKVFLECVQDMDHENMFWYRQDPGLGLRLIYFSYDVKMKEKGDIPEGYSVSREKKERFSLILESASTNQTSMYLCASRAGGTGPLEQFFGPGTRLTVL.

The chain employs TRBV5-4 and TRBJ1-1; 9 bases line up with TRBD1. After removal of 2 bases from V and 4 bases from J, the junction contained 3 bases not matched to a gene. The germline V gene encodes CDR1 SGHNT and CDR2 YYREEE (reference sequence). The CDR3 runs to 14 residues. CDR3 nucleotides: TGTGCCAGCAGCTTACAGGGGGCGCTCACTGAAGCTTTCTTT. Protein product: CASSLQGALTEAFF. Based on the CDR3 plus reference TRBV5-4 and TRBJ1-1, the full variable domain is ETGVTQSPTHLIKTRGQQVTLRCSSQSGHNTVSWYQQALGQGPQFIFQYYREEENGRGNFPPRFSGLQFPNYSSELNVNALELDDSALYLCASSLQGALTEAFFGQGTRLTVV.

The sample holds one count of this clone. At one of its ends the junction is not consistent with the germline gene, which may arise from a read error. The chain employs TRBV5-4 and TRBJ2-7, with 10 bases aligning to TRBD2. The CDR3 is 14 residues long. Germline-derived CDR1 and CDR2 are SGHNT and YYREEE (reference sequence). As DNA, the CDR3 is TGTGCCAGCAGCTTGGGGGGTGTCAGCGGGAGGGAAGACTTC. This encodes CASSLGGVSGREDF.

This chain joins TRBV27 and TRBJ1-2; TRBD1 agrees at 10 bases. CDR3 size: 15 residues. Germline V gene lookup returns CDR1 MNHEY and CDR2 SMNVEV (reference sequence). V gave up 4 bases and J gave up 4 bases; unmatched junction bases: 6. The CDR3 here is CASSYRTGGLYGYTF. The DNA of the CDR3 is TGTGCCAGCAGTTACCGGACAGGGGGTCTCTATGGCTACACCTTC.

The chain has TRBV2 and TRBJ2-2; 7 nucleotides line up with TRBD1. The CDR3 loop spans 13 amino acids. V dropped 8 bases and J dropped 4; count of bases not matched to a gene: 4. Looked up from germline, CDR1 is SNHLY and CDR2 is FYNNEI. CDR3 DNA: TGTGCCAGCCAGGGGGTCGGCACCGGGGAGCTGTTTTTT. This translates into CASQGVGTGELFF.

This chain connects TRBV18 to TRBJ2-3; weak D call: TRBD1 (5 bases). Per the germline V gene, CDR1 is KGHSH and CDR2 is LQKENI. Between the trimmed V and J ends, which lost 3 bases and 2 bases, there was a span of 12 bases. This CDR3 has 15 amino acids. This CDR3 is CASSPAGLHTDTQYF. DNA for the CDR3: TGTGCCAGCTCACCGGCAGGGCTACACACAGATACGCAGTATTTT.

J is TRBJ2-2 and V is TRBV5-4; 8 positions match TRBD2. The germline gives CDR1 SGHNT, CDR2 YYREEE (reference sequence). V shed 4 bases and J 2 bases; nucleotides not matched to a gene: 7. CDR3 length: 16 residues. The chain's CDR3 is CASSTLAGQNTGELFF. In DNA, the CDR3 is TGTGCCAGCAGCACCTTAGCGGGACAAAACACCGGGGAGCTGTTTTTT.

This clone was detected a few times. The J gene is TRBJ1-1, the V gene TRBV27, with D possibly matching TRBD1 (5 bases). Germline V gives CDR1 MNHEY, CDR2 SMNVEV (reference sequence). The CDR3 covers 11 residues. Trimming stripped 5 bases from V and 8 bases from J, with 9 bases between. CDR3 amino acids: CASSRGQEAFF. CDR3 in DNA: TGTGCCAGCAGTCGTGGACAAGAAGCTTTCTTT.

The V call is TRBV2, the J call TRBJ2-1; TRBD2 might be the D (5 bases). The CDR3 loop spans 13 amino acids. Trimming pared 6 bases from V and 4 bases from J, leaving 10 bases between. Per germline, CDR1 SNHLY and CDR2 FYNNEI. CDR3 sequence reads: CASRTGSYNEQFF. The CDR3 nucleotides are TGTGCCAGCAGGACGGGATCATACAATGAGCAGTTCTTC.

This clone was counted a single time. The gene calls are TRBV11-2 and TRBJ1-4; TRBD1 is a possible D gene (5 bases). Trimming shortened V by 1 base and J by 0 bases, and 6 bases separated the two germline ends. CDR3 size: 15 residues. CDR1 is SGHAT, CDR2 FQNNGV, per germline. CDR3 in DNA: TGTGCCAGCAGCTTAGCAGGGTCAACTAATGAAAAACTGTTTTTT. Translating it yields CASSLAGSTNEKLFF.

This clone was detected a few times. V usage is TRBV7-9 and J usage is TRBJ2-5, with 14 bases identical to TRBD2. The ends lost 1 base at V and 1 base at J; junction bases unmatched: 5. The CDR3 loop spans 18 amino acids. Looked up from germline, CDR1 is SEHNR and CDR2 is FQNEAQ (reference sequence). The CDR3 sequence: CASSLGLAGGPIQETQYF. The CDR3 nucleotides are TGTGCCAGCAGCTTAGGACTAGCGGGAGGGCCGATCCAAGAGACCCAGTACTTC. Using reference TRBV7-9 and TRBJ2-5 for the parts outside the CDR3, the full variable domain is DTGVSQNPRHKITKRGQNVTFRCDPISEHNRLYWYRQTLGQGPEFLTYFQNEAQLEKSRLLSDRFSAERPKGSFSTLEIQRTEQGDSAMYLCASSLGLAGGPIQETQYFGPGTRLLVL.

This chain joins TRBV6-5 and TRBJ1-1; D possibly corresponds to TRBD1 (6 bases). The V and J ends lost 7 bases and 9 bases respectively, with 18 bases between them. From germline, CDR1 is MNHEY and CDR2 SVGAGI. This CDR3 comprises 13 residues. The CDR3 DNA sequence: TGTGCCAGCAACCCGGGACACGGCCGTCAAGCTTTCTTT. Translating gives CASNPGHGRQAFF.

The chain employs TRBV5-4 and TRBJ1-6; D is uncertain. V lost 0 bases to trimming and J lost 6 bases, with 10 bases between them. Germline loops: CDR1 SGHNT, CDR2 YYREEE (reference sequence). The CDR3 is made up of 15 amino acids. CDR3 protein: CASSLDAAGNSPLHF. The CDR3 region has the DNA TGTGCCAGCAGCTTGGATGCGGCGGGTAATTCACCCCTCCACTTT.

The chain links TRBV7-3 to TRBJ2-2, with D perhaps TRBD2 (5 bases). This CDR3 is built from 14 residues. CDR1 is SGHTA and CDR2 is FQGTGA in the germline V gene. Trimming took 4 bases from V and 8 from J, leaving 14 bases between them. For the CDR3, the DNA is TGTGCCAGCAGCTCCGTTCCGGGGAGAGGGGAGCTGTTTTTT. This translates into CASSSVPGRGELFF.

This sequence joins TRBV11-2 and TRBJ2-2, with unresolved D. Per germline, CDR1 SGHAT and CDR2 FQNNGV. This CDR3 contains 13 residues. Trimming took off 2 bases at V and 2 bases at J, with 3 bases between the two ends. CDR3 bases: TGTGCCAGCAGCTTAACAAACACCGGGGAGCTGTTTTTT. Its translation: CASSLTNTGELFF. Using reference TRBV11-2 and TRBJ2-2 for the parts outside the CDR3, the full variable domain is EAGVAQSPRYKIIEKRQSVAFWCNPISGHATLYWYQQILGQGPKLLIQFQNNGVVDDSQLPKDRFSAERLKGVDSTLKIQPAKLEDSAVYLCASSLTNTGELFFGEGSRLTVL.

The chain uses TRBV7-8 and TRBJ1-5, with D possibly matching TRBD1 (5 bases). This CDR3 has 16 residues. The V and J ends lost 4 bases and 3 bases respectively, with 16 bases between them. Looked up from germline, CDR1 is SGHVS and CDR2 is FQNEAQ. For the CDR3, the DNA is TGTGCCAGCAGCTCGCGACGGGACTCAGACAATCAGCCCCAGCATTTT. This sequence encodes CASSSRRDSDNQPQHF.

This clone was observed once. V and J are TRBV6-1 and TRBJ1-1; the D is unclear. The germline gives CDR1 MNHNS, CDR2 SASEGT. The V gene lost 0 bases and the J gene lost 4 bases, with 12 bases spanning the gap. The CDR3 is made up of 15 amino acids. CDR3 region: CASSEAMSGSTEAFF. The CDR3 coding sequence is TGTGCCAGCAGTGAAGCTATGTCGGGGAGCACTGAAGCTTTCTTT.

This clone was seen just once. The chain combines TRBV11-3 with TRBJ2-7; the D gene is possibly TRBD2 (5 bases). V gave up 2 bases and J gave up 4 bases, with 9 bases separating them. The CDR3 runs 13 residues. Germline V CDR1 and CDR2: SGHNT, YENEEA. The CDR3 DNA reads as TGTGCCAGCAGCTTACAGGACTCATACGAGCAGTACTTC. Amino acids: CASSLQDSYEQYF. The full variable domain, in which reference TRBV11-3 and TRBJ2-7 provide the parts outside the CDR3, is EAGVVQSPRYKIIEKKQPVAFWCNPISGHNTLYWYLQNLGQGPELLIRYENEEAVDDSQLPKDRFSAERLKGVDSTLKIQPAELGDSAVYLCASSLQDSYEQYFGPGTRLTVT.

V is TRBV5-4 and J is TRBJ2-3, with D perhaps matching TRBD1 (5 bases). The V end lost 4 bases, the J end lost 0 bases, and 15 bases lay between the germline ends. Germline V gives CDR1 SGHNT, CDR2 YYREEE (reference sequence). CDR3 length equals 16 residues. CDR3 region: CASSRAPDMSTDTQYF. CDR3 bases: TGTGCCAGCAGCCGCGCCCCGGACATGAGCACAGATACGCAGTATTTT.

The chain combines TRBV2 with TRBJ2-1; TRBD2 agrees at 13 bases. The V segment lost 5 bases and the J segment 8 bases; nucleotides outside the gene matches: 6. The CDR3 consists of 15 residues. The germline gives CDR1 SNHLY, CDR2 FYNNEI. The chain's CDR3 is CASSITSGRADEQFF. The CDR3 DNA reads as TGTGCCAGCAGTATAACTAGCGGGAGGGCCGATGAGCAGTTCTTC.

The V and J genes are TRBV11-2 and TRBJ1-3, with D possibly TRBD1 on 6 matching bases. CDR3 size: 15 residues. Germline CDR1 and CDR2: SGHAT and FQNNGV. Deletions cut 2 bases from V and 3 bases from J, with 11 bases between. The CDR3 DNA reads TGTGCCAGCAGCTTATCAGGGGCTTATGGAAACACCATATATTTT. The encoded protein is CASSLSGAYGNTIYF.

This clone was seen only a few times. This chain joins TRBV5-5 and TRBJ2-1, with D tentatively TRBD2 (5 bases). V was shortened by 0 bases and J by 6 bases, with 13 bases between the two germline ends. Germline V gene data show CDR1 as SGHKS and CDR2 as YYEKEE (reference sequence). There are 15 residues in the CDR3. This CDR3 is CASSLDRGRGNEQFF. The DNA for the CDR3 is TGTGCCAGCAGCTTGGATCGGGGTCGGGGCAATGAGCAGTTCTTC.

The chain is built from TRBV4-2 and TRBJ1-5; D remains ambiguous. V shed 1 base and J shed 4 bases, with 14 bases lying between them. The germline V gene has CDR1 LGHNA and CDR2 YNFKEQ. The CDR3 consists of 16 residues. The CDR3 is CASSQGNLRGNQPQHF. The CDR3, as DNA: TGTGCCAGCAGCCAAGGCAATCTCCGGGGTAATCAGCCCCAGCATTTT.

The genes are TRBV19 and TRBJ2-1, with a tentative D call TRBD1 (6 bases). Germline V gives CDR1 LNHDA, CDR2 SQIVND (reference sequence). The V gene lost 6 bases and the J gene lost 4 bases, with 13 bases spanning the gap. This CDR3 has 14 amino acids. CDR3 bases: TGTGCCAGTAGAAATAAAGGGGGATACAATGAGCAGTTCTTC. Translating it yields CASRNKGGYNEQFF.

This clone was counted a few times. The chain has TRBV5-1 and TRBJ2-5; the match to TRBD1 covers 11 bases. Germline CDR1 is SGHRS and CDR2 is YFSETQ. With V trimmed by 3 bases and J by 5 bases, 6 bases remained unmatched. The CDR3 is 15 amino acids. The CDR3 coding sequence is TGCGCCAGCAGCTCCCGGGACAGGGGGTCCGAGACCCAGTACTTC. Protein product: CASSSRDRGSETQYF.

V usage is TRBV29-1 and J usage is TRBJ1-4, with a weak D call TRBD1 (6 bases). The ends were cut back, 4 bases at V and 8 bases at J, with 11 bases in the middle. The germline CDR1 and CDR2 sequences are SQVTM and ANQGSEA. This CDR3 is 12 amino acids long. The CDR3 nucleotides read TGCAGCGTTGCAGACAGGCTGGAAAAACTGTTTTTT. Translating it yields CSVADRLEKLFF.

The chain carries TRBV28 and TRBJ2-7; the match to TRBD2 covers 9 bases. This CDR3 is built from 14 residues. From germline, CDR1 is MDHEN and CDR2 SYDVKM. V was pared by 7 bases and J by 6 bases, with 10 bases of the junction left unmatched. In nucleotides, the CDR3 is TGTGCCAGCATCGTAGCGGGGGTCCTGGGCGAGCAGTACTTC. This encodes CASIVAGVLGEQYF.